The present TCR beta chain was sequenced within a study of shared clonotypes between healthy human individuals. Study summary: CD4 naive and CD4 memory each took three plates per donor, while CD8 naive took two and CD8 memory one. Study results and limitations: Though the depth was large, rarefaction showed that sorted-subset sequencing was incomplete.

Across several immunoSEQ plates, the genomic DNA of each subset was split evenly. Libraries were prepared by immunoSEQ multiplex PCR; TCRdb keeps only in-frame clonotypes and omits some of them. The data contain approximately 810,000 clones, more than 85% of them singletons. The naive CD8 subset, CD45RO-negative cells positively selected for CCR7, excluded terminally differentiated effector memory CD45RA+ cells. The length of the CDR3 is 13 residues. Trimming pared 5 bases from V and 2 bases from J, leaving 11 bases between. The germline gives CDR1 SGHRS, CDR2 YFSETQ. A remark on this clone: Its antigen is unidentified.

Material for sequencing was naive CD8+ T cells sorted from blood. The chain carries TRBV5-1 and TRBJ2-7; D gene uncertain. The TCR sequence derives from a young man in good health. The CDR3 nucleotides read TGCGCCAGCAGTTTTAACGGCGCCTACGAGCAGTACTTC. Translating it yields CASSFNGAYEQYF. Based on the CDR3 plus reference TRBV5-1 and TRBJ2-7, the full variable domain is KAGVTQTPRYLIKTRGQQVTLSCSPISGHRSVSWYQQTPGQGLQFLFEYFSETQRNKGNFPGRFSGRQFSNSRSEMNVSTLELGDSALYLCASSFNGAYEQYFGPGTRLTVT.